Ten or more counts support the clone carrying this T cell receptor (beta chain). The data stem from a study of human T cells and chemical hapten exposure. Time point given: patch test 1, 2 weeks after DPC sensitization. Described treatment: therapeutic diphenylcyclopropenone sensitization with weekly scalp DPC. TCRdb reprocessed the RACE reads with MiXCR, giving one entry per CDR3 protein. This table holds just under 350,000 distinct CDR3 sequences, around 7% found once. The CDR3 length is 13 residues. The J segment lost 1 base and the V segment lost 9 bases, leaving 5 bases of the junction unmatched. Germline V lookup: CDR1 SNHLY, CDR2 FYNNEI.

Specimen: whole blood, collected in connection with sensitization to the hapten diphenylcyclopropenone (DPC). This receptor was taken from a woman between 18 and 29 years old with alopecia areata. Some clones in this sample may be carry-over from other donors' samples. The genes are TRBV2 and TRBJ1-1; 7 positions match TRBD1. The CDR3 reads CASGQDKNTEAFF. CDR3 coding DNA: TGTGCCAGTGGACAGGACAAGAACACTGAAGCTTTCTTT.